These 25 T cell receptor beta chains came from one sample sequenced in a study of CD8 T cells in ankylosing spondylitis. From the 5' RACE reads, TCRdb called clonotypes with MiXCR, one entry per CDR3 protein. The repertoire consists of about 240,000 distinct CDR3 sequences, with 8% to 9.5% occurring once and the leading ten covering 6.8%. The sequencing input was blood, either unsorted or a sorted T cell fraction (not recorded which). The source is a male donor with ankylosing spondylitis or in good health (not recorded which).

In its sample, this clonotype was seen many times. The chain uses TRBV3-1 and TRBJ1-1; 8 bases align to TRBD1. V shed 4 bases and J 3 bases; nucleotides not matched to a gene: 1. The CDR3 runs 13 residues. CDR1 is LGHDT and CDR2 is YNNKEL in the germline V gene (reference sequence). The chain's CDR3 is CASSPGQDTEAFF. The CDR3 DNA follows: TGTGCCAGCAGCCCGGGACAGGACACTGAAGCTTTCTTT.

In its sample, this clonotype was seen many times. The chain combines TRBV27 with TRBJ1-1; D is perhaps TRBD1 (5 bases). The V end lost 0 bases, the J end lost 0 bases, and 8 bases lay between the germline ends. From germline, CDR1 is MNHEY and CDR2 SMNVEV (reference sequence). The CDR3 is 15 amino acids. CDR3 sequence (DNA): TGTGCCAGCAGTTTATCCGGGGGACTGAACACTGAAGCTTTCTTT. Translating gives CASSLSGGLNTEAFF.

This clonotype was picked up many times. The rearrangement joins TRBV12-3 or TRBV12-4 to TRBJ2-3; D is possibly TRBD2 (5 bases). The CDR3 loop spans 13 amino acids. Trimming took 6 bases from V and 4 from J, leaving 11 bases between them. The CDR3 sequence: CASRTGVADTQYF. The CDR3 coding sequence is TGTGCCAGCAGGACCGGGGTTGCAGATACGCAGTATTTT.

This clonotype was seen repeatedly, ten times or more. The J gene is TRBJ2-5, the V gene TRBV5-1; 7 bases are shared with TRBD2. Germline trimming cut 4 bases from V and 0 bases from J; bases unmatched to any gene: 6. The germline gives CDR1 SGHRS, CDR2 YFSETQ. The CDR3 sequence is 15 residues long. CDR3 sequence reads: CASSEGLMYQETQYF. DNA for the CDR3: TGCGCCAGCAGCGAGGGACTAATGTACCAAGAGACCCAGTACTTC.

The table lists this clonotype with a few counts. This chain links TRBV15 with TRBJ1-1, with D possibly being TRBD1 (5 bases). Trimming took off 5 bases at V and 1 base at J, with 11 bases between the two ends. The germline V gene encodes CDR1 LNHNV and CDR2 YYDKDF (reference sequence). This CDR3 comprises 14 residues. CDR3 bases: TGTGCCACCAGCGGCCAGGGAGGGAACACTGAAGCTTTCTTT. Translation gives CATSGQGGNTEAFF.

The rearrangement links TRBV7-9 to TRBJ2-6; 7 nucleotides agree with TRBD2. Germline CDR1 is SEHNR and CDR2 is FQNEAQ (reference sequence). The CDR3 runs to 17 residues. Losses at the gene ends were 1 base for V and 7 bases for J; bases not matched to a gene: 10. As DNA, the CDR3 is TGTGCCAGCAGCTTAGAGGAGGTCGGGAGGTTAGCCAACGTCCTGACTTTC. Amino acids: CASSLEEVGRLANVLTF. The entire variable domain, with the rest obtained from reference TRBV7-9 and TRBJ2-6, is as follows: DTGVSQNPRHKITKRGQNVTFRCDPISEHNRLYWYRQTLGQGPEFLTYFQNEAQLEKSRLLSDRFSAERPKGSFSTLEIQRTEQGDSAMYLCASSLEEVGRLANVLTFGAGSRLTVL.

A few counts support this clonotype. V usage is TRBV7-6 and J usage is TRBJ1-1; weak D call: TRBD1 (6 bases). Trimming took off 0 bases at V and 0 bases at J, with 14 bases between the two ends. The CDR3 loop spans 17 amino acids. Germline V gene sequence: CDR1 SGHVS, CDR2 FNYEAQ. The CDR3 DNA reads TGTGCCAGCAGCTTAGCGCAGGGGCCCGGTATGAACACTGAAGCTTTCTTT. Translation: CASSLAQGPGMNTEAFF.

This clonotype showed up many times. The chain couples TRBV5-6 to TRBJ1-5, with 7 bases that match TRBD1. V was clipped by 4 bases and J by 6 bases; unmatched bases: 13. The CDR3 runs to 16 residues. Germline CDR1 and CDR2: SGHDT and YYEEEE. CDR3 in DNA: TGTGCCAGCAGCAAGGGGGCAGGGGTACGAATTCAGCCCCAGCATTTT. Translation gives CASSKGAGVRIQPQHF. The entire variable domain, with the rest obtained from reference TRBV5-6 and TRBJ1-5, is as follows: DAGVTQSPTHLIKTRGQQVTLRCSPKSGHDTVSWYQQALGQGPQFIFQYYEEEERQRGNFPDRFSGHQFPNYSSELNVNALLLGDSALYLCASSKGAGVRIQPQHFGDGTRLSIL.

The table lists this clonotype with many counts. This CDR3 is CASTNAAGAEAFF. CDR3 DNA sequence: TGCGCCAGTACGAACGCGGCAGGCGCTGAAGCTTTCTTT. The J gene is TRBJ1-1, the V gene TRBV5-1; D unresolved. This CDR3 has 13 residues. The V gene's germline CDR1 is SGHRS and CDR2 YFSETQ. V gave up 8 bases and J gave up 6 bases, with 17 bases separating them.

The gene calls are TRBV2 and TRBJ2-3, with 13 nucleotides matching TRBD2. V was pared by 4 bases and J by 4 bases, with 5 bases of the junction left unmatched. The germline V gene encodes CDR1 SNHLY and CDR2 FYNNEI. This CDR3 has 16 amino acids. CDR3 DNA sequence: TGTGCCAGCAGTGCGACTAGCGGGAGGATATCAGATACGCAGTATTTT. Translating it yields CASSATSGRISDTQYF.

In its sample, this clonotype was seen a few times. The chain employs TRBV6-1 and TRBJ2-2, with 8 bases matching TRBD1. The germline V gene has CDR1 MNHNS and CDR2 SASEGT. V shed 6 bases and J 3 bases; nucleotides not matched to a gene: 3. This CDR3 contains 14 residues. CDR3 amino acids: CASRQGAYTGELFF. For the CDR3, the DNA is TGTGCCAGCAGGCAGGGGGCCTACACCGGGGAGCTGTTTTTT.

The chain employs TRBV4-3 and TRBJ2-2, with D uncertain. The length of the CDR3 is 15 residues. The germline CDR1 and CDR2 sequences are LGHNA and YSLEER. The ends were cut back, 1 base at V and 5 bases at J, with 11 bases in the middle. The CDR3 DNA sequence: TGCGCCAGCAGCCAAGGGGAAGGGATTACCGGGGAGCTGTTTTTT. Translation: CASSQGEGITGELFF.

In its sample, this clonotype was seen many times. The J gene is TRBJ2-1, the V gene TRBV3-1; D gene uncertain. Germline lookup yields CDR1 LGHDT and CDR2 YNNKEL (reference sequence). CDR3 length: 14 residues. The V and J ends lost 1 base and 7 bases respectively, with 11 bases between them. The CDR3 DNA is TGTGCCAGCAGCCAAGGACCCAACTCAAATGAGCAGTTCTTC. It translates to CASSQGPNSNEQFF.

In this sample, this clonotype turned up many times. The genes are TRBV20-1 and TRBJ2-1; a weak D match, TRBD2 (5 bases). The ends were cut back, 0 bases at V and 10 bases at J, with 13 bases in the middle. Per germline, CDR1 DFQATT and CDR2 SNEGSKA (reference sequence). The CDR3 spans 13 residues. This CDR3 reads CSARDSFGGEQFF. The CDR3 region has the DNA TGCAGTGCTAGAGATAGTTTCGGCGGGGAGCAGTTCTTC.

This clonotype was seen more than once but under ten times. The chain joins TRBV20-1 to TRBJ2-3; no definite D call. Germline CDR1 and CDR2: DFQATT and SNEGSKA (reference sequence). V lost 4 bases, J lost 2 bases, and 7 bases lay in between. The CDR3 has 12 amino acids. CDR3 DNA: TGCAGTGCTACCGAGCCCACAGATACGCAGTATTTT. Protein product: CSATEPTDTQYF.

The sample holds many counts of this clonotype. This chain joins TRBV28 and TRBJ2-7; D is undetermined. Trimming cost V 2 bases and J 2 bases, with 10 bases left between them. Germline-derived CDR1 and CDR2 are MDHEN and SYDVKM. The CDR3 consists of 14 residues. CDR3 loop: CASSLPVVPYEQYF. In DNA form, the CDR3 reads TGTGCCAGCAGTTTACCGGTTGTCCCCTACGAGCAGTACTTC. The variable domain in full, completed from reference TRBV28 and TRBJ2-7, reads DVKVTQSSRYLVKRTGEKVFLECVQDMDHENMFWYRQDPGLGLRLIYFSYDVKMKEKGDIPEGYSVSREKKERFSLILESASTNQTSMYLCASSLPVVPYEQYFGPGTRLTVT.

This clonotype has at least ten counts. The chain employs TRBV25-1 and TRBJ2-3, with D unclear. The V end lost 7 bases, the J end lost 4 bases, and 12 bases lay between the germline ends. CDR3 size: 13 residues. The germline V gene encodes CDR1 MGHDK and CDR2 SYGVNS. The DNA for the CDR3 is TGTGCCAGCACCCCGGCTGGCGCAGATACGCAGTATTTT. It translates to CASTPAGADTQYF.

This clonotype was seen ten or more times. The chain joins TRBV20-1 to TRBJ2-1; 7 bases are shared with TRBD1. This CDR3 comprises 14 residues. The germline gives CDR1 DFQATT, CDR2 SNEGSKA (reference sequence). V lost 1 base, J lost 9 bases, and 9 bases stayed unmatched. The CDR3 here is CSARGQGPAGEQFF. In DNA, the CDR3 is TGCAGTGCTAGAGGACAGGGCCCTGCGGGTGAGCAGTTCTTC.

V gene TRBV19 combines with J gene TRBJ2-3, with TRBD1 identical over 7 bases. Trimming took 3 bases from V and 4 from J; bases not matched to a gene: 4. Germline lookup yields CDR1 LNHDA and CDR2 SQIVND (reference sequence). The CDR3 runs 14 residues. CDR3: CASSIRQGSDTQYF. CDR3 nucleotide sequence: TGTGCCAGTAGTATCCGACAGGGCTCAGATACGCAGTATTTT.

This chain uses TRBV18 with TRBJ2-7, with D possibly matching TRBD2 (6 bases). The germline CDR1 and CDR2 sequences are KGHSH and LQKENI. Trimming took 0 bases from V and 5 from J, leaving 14 bases between them. The CDR3 sequence is 15 residues long. The CDR3 DNA is TGTGCCAGCTCACCACCGAACGGGAGAACCGACGAGCAGTACTTC. This translates into CASSPPNGRTDEQYF. Together with reference TRBV18 and TRBJ2-7, the CDR3 gives the full variable domain: NAGVMQNPRHLVRRRGQEARLRCSPMKGHSHVYWYRQLPEEGLKFMVYLQKENIIDESGMPKERFSAEFPKEGPSILRIQQVVRGDSAAYFCASSPPNGRTDEQYFGPGTRLTVT.

This clonotype was recorded at least ten times. The V and J genes are TRBV5-5 and TRBJ1-2, with D perhaps matching TRBD1 (5 bases). V dropped 7 bases and J dropped 2 bases, with 24 bases sitting between them. The CDR3 is 17 residues long. Looked up from germline, CDR1 is SGHKS and CDR2 is YYEKEE (reference sequence). In nucleotides, the CDR3 is TGTGCCAGCCTTTCTGATCCCGGGGCAGCAAGAAACTATGGCTACACCTTC. Its protein is CASLSDPGAARNYGYTF.

The V call is TRBV5-4, the J call TRBJ2-1; D call uncertain. V lost 0 bases and J lost 0, with 10 bases in between. CDR3 length: 16 amino acids. Per the germline V gene, CDR1 is SGHNT and CDR2 is YYREEE (reference sequence). The CDR3 coding sequence is TGTGCCAGCAGCTTGGGGGTGGAGCCCTCCTACAATGAGCAGTTCTTC. It specifies CASSLGVEPSYNEQFF.

In this sample, this clonotype turned up many times. The chain employs TRBV5-1 and TRBJ2-7; 10 bases agree with TRBD2. V gave up 1 base and J gave up 0 bases; unmatched junction bases: 1. The germline gives CDR1 SGHRS, CDR2 YFSETQ. The CDR3 covers 15 residues. CDR3 amino acids: CASSLRTSGSYEQYF. The CDR3, as DNA: TGCGCCAGCAGCTTGAGGACTAGCGGCTCCTACGAGCAGTACTTC. Supplemented by reference TRBV5-1 and TRBJ2-7, the full variable domain reads KAGVTQTPRYLIKTRGQQVTLSCSPISGHRSVSWYQQTPGQGLQFLFEYFSETQRNKGNFPGRFSGRQFSNSRSEMNVSTLELGDSALYLCASSLRTSGSYEQYFGPGTRLTVT.

This clonotype came up many times. The chain has TRBV3-1 and TRBJ2-2, with D hard to call. V lost 0 bases to trimming and J lost 0 bases, with 8 bases between them. The CDR3 has 16 residues. Germline V gives CDR1 LGHDT, CDR2 YNNKEL (reference sequence). In DNA, the CDR3 is TGTGCCAGCAGCCAAGATGAGACCACGAACACCGGGGAGCTGTTTTTT. Its protein is CASSQDETTNTGELFF.

Ten or more counts support this clonotype. This rearrangement joins TRBV5-1 to TRBJ2-2, with 8 bases matching TRBD2. The J segment lost 7 bases and the V segment lost 2 bases, leaving 1 base of the junction unmatched. CDR3 length equals 13 residues. Germline V lookup: CDR1 SGHRS, CDR2 YFSETQ. CDR3 protein: CASSFGGDGELFF. The CDR3 nucleotides are TGCGCCAGCAGCTTCGGGGGGGACGGGGAGCTGTTTTTT. Looking up the rest from reference TRBV5-1 and TRBJ2-2 gives the full variable domain: KAGVTQTPRYLIKTRGQQVTLSCSPISGHRSVSWYQQTPGQGLQFLFEYFSETQRNKGNFPGRFSGRQFSNSRSEMNVSTLELGDSALYLCASSFGGDGELFFGEGSRLTVL.